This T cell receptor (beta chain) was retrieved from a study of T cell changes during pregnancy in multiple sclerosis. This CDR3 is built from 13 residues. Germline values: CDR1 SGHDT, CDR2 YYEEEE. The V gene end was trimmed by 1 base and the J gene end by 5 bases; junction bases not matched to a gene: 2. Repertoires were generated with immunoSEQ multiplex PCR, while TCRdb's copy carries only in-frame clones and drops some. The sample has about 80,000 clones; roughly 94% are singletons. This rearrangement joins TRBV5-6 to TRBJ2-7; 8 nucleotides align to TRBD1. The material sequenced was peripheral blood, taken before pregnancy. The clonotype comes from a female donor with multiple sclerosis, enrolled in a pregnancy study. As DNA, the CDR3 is TGTGCCAGCAGCTTGCAGGGGGCCCACGAGCAGTACTTC. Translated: CASSLQGAHEQYF.